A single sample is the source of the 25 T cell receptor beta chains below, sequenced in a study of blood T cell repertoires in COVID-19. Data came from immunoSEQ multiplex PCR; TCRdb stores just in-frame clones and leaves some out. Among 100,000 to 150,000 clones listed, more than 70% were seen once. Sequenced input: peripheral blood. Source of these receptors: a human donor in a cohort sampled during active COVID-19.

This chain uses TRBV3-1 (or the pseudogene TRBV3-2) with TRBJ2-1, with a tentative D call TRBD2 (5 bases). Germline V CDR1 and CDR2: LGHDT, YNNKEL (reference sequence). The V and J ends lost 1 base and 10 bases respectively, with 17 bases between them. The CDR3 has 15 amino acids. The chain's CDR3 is CASSQAFPPREEQFF. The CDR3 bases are TGTGCCAGCAGCCAAGCGTTCCCCCCGAGGGAAGAGCAGTTCTTC.

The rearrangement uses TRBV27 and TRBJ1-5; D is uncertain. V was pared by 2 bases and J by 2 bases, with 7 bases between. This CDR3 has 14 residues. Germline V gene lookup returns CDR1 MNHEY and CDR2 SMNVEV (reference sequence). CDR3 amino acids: CASSLREGNQPQHF. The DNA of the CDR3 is TGTGCCAGCAGTTTACGGGAGGGCAATCAGCCCCAGCATTTT.

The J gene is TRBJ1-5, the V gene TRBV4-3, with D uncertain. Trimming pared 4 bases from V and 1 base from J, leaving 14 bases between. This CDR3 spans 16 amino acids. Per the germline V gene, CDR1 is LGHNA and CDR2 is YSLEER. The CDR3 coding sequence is TGCGCCAGCAGCCTAACTGCGCAGGCGAGCAATCAGCCCCAGCATTTT. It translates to CASSLTAQASNQPQHF.

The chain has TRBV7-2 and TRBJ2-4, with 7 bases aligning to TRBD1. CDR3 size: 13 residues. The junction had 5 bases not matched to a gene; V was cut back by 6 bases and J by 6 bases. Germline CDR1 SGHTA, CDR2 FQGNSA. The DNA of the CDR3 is TGTGCCAGCAGTCCGGGACAGAGAAACATTCAGTACTTC. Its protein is CASSPGQRNIQYF.

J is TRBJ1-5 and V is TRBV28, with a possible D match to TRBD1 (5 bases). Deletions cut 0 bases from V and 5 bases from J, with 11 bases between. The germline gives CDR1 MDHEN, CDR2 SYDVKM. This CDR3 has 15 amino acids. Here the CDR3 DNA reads TGTGCCAGCAGTTTATGGGCAGGGAACTATCAGCCCCAGCATTTT. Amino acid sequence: CASSLWAGNYQPQHF.

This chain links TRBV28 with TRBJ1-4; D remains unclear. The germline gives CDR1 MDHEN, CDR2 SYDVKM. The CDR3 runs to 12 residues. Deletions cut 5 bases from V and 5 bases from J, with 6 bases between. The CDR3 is CASSVLNEKLFF. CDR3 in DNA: TGTGCCAGCAGTGTACTGAATGAAAAACTGTTTTTT. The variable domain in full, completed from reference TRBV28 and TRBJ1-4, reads DVKVTQSSRYLVKRTGEKVFLECVQDMDHENMFWYRQDPGLGLRLIYFSYDVKMKEKGDIPEGYSVSREKKERFSLILESASTNQTSMYLCASSVLNEKLFFGSGTQLSVL.

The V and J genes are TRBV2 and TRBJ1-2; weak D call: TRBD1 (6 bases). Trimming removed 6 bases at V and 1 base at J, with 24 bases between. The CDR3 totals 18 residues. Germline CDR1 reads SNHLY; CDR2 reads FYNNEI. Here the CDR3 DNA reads TGTGCCAGCAGCCTCCCGGGACATCAACCCGATAATAACTATGGCTACACCTTC. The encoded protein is CASSLPGHQPDNNYGYTF.

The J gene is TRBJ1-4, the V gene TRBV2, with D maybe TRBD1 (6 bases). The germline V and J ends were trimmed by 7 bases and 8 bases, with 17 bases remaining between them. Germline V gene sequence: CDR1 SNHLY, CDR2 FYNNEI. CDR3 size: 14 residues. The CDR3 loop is CASNADRLGEKLFF. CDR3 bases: TGTGCCAGCAACGCCGACAGGTTAGGGGAAAAACTGTTTTTT.

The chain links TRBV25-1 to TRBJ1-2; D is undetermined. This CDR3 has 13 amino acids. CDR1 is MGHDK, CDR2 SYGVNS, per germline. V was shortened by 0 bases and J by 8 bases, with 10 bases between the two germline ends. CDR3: CASSEYAFEGYTF. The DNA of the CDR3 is TGTGCCAGCAGTGAATATGCCTTCGAGGGCTACACCTTC.

CDR3: CSVDRDGSTEAFF. For the CDR3, the DNA is TGCAGCGTTGATAGGGATGGGAGCACTGAAGCTTTCTTT. The rearrangement joins TRBV29-1 to TRBJ1-1; D is unresolved. The V end lost 3 bases, the J end lost 4 bases, and 12 bases lay between the germline ends. The CDR3 contains 13 residues. Germline V gene sequence: CDR1 SQVTM, CDR2 ANQGSEA. The entire variable domain, with the rest obtained from reference TRBV29-1 and TRBJ1-1, is as follows: SAVISQKPSRDICQRGTSLTIQCQVDSQVTMMFWYRQQPGQSLTLIATANQGSEATYESGFVIDKFPISRPNLTFSTLTVSNMSPEDSSIYLCSVDRDGSTEAFFGQGTRLTVV.

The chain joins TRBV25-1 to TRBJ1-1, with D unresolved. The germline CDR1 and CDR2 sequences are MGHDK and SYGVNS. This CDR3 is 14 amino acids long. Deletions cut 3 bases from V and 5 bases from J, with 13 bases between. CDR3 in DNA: TGTGCCAGCAGTGAGCCTACGGGTAGGACTGAAGCTTTCTTT. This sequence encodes CASSEPTGRTEAFF.

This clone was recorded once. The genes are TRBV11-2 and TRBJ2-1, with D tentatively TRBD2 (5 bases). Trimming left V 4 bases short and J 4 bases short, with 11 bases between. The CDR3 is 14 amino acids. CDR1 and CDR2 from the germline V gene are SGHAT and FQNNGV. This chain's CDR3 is CASSSLTSYNEQFF. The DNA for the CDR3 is TGTGCCAGCAGCTCCCTCACTAGTTACAATGAGCAGTTCTTC.

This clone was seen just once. The CDR3, as DNA: TGTGCCAGTAGTATCCAGTCGATCTCCTACGAGCAGTACTTC. Translation gives CASSIQSISYEQYF. This rearrangement joins TRBV19 to TRBJ2-7, with D hard to call. The CDR3 contains 14 residues. Trimming left V 3 bases short and J 0 bases short, with 9 bases between. Germline V lookup: CDR1 LNHDA, CDR2 SQIVND (reference sequence).

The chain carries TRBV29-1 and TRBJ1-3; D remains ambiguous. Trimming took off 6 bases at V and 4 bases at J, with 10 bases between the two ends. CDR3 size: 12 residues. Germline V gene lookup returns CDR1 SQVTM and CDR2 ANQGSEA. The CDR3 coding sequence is TGCAGCGTCGCGGAGGCCGGAAACACCATATATTTT. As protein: CSVAEAGNTIYF.

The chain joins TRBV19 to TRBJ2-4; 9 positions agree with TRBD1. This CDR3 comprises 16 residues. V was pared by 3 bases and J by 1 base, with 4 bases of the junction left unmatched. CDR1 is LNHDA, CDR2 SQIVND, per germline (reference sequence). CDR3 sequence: CASSILGTGAKNIQYF. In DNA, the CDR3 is TGTGCCAGTAGTATCTTAGGGACAGGGGCCAAAAACATTCAGTACTTC. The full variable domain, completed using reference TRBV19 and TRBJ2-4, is DGGITQSPKYLFRKEGQNVTLSCEQNLNHDAMYWYRQDPGQGLRLIYYSQIVNDFQKGDIAEGYSVSREKKESFPLTVTSAQKNPTAFYLCASSILGTGAKNIQYFGAGTRLSVL.

This chain's CDR3 is CASSLQRNTEAFF. As DNA, the CDR3 is TGTGCCAGCAGTTTACAGCGAAACACTGAAGCTTTCTTT. The rearrangement links TRBV28 to TRBJ1-1, with D unresolved. This CDR3 contains 13 residues. V lost 2 bases and J lost 2, with 6 bases in between. Per the germline V gene, CDR1 is MDHEN and CDR2 is SYDVKM. Full variable domain (missing parts from reference TRBV28 and TRBJ1-1): DVKVTQSSRYLVKRTGEKVFLECVQDMDHENMFWYRQDPGLGLRLIYFSYDVKMKEKGDIPEGYSVSREKKERFSLILESASTNQTSMYLCASSLQRNTEAFFGQGTRLTVV.

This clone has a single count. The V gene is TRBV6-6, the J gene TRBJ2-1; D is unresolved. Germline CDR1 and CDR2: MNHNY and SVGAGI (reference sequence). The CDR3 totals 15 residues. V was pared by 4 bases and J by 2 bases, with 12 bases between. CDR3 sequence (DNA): TGTGCCAGCAGTTCGCCACTGGAGCCCTACAATGAGCAGTTCTTC. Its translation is CASSSPLEPYNEQFF.

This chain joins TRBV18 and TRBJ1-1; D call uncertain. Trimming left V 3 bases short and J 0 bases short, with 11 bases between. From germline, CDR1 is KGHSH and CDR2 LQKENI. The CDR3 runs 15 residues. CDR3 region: CASSPLRSMNTEAFF. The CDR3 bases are TGTGCCAGCTCACCGCTTCGGTCGATGAACACTGAAGCTTTCTTT.

CDR3 residues: CASSYRPGGYTF. CDR3 nucleotides: TGTGCCAGCAGTTACCGACCAGGCGGCTACACCTTC. The chain links TRBV12-3 or TRBV12-4 to TRBJ1-2; no clear D. Trimming stripped 4 bases from V and 8 bases from J, with 11 bases between. The CDR3 consists of 12 residues.

The CDR3 region is CASSQDKQMNTEAFF. CDR3 bases: TGCGCCAGCAGCCAAGATAAACAGATGAACACTGAAGCTTTCTTT. The V and J genes are TRBV4-3 and TRBJ1-1; the D is unclear. The CDR3 extends over 15 amino acids. Germline loops: CDR1 LGHNA, CDR2 YSLEER. V was shortened by 0 bases and J by 0 bases, with 8 bases between the two germline ends.

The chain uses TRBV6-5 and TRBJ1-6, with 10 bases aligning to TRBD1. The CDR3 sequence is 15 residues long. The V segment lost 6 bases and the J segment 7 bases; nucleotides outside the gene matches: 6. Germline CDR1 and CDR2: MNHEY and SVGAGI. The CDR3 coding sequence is TGTGCCAGCAGAGCCGACAGGGGGCCGAATTCACCCCTCCACTTT. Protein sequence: CASRADRGPNSPLHF.

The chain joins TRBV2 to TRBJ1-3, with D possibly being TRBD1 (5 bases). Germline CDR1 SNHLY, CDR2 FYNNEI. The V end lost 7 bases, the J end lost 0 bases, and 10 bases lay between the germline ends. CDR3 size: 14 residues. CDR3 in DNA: TGTGCCAGCATAGTGGACAACTCTGGAAACACCATATATTTT. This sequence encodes CASIVDNSGNTIYF.

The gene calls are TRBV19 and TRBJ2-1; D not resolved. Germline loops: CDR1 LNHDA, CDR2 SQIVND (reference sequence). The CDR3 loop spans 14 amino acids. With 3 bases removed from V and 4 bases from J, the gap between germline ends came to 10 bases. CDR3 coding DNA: TGTGCCAGTAGTATCCGTGGCCCTTACAATGAGCAGTTCTTC. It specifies CASSIRGPYNEQFF. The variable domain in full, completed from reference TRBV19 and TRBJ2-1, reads DGGITQSPKYLFRKEGQNVTLSCEQNLNHDAMYWYRQDPGQGLRLIYYSQIVNDFQKGDIAEGYSVSREKKESFPLTVTSAQKNPTAFYLCASSIRGPYNEQFFGPGTRLTVL.

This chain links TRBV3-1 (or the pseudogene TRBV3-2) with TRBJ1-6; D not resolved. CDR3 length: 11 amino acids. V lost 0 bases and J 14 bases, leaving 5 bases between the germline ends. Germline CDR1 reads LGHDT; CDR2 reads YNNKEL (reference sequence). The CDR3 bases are TGTGCCAGCAGCCAAGAGAGGACCCTCCACTTT. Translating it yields CASSQERTLHF.

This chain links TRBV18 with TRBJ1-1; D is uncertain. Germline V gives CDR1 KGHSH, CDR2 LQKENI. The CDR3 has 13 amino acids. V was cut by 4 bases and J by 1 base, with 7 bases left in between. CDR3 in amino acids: CASSQGANTEAFF. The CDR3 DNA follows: TGTGCCAGCTCACAGGGAGCGAACACTGAAGCTTTCTTT.